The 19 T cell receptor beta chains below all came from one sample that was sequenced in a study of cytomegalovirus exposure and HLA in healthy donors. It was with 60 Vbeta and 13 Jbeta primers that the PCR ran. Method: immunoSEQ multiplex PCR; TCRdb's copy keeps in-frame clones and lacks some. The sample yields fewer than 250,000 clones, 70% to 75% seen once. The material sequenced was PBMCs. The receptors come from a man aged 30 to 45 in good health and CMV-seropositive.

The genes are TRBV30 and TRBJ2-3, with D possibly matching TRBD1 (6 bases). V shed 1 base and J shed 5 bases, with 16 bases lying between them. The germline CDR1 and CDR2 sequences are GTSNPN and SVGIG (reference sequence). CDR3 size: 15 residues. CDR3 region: CAWSALLGAGDTQYF. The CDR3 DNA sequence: TGTGCCTGGAGTGCCCTCCTGGGGGCTGGAGATACGCAGTATTTT.

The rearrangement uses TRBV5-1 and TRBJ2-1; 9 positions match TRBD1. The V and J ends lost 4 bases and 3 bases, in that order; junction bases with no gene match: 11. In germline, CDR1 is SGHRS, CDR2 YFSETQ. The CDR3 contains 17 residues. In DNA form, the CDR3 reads TGCGCCAGCAGCATGGAACCTGGACAGGGGTTCTACAATGAGCAGTTCTTC. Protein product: CASSMEPGQGFYNEQFF.

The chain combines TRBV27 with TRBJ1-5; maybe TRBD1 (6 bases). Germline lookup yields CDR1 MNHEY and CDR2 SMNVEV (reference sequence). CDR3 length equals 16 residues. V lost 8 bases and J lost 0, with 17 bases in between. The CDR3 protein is CASSVGGYYSNQPQHF. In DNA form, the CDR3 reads TGTGCCAGCTCGGTAGGGGGTTATTATAGCAATCAGCCCCAGCATTTT.

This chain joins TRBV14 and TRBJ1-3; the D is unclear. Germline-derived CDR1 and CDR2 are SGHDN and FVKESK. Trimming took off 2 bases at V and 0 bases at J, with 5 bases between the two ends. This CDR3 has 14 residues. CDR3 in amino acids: CASSQQVSGNTIYF. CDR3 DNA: TGTGCCAGCAGCCAACAGGTCTCTGGAAACACCATATATTTT.

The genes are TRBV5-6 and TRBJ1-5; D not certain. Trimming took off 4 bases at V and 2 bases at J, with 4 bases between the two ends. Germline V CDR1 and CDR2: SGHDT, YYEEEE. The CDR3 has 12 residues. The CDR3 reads CASSVGNQPQHF. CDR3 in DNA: TGTGCCAGCAGCGTCGGCAATCAGCCCCAGCATTTT.

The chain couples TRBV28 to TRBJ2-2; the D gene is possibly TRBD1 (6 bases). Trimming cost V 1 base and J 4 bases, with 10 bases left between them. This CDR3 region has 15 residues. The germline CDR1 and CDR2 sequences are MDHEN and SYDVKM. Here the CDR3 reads CASSLLQGSTGELFF. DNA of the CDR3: TGTGCCAGCAGTTTATTGCAGGGGTCCACCGGGGAGCTGTTTTTT.

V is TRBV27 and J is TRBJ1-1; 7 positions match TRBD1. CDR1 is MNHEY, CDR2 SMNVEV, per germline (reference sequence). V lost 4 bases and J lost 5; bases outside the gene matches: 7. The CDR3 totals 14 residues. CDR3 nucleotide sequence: TGTGCCAGCAGTTCCCTGGACAGGTTGACTGAAGCTTTCTTT. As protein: CASSSLDRLTEAFF.

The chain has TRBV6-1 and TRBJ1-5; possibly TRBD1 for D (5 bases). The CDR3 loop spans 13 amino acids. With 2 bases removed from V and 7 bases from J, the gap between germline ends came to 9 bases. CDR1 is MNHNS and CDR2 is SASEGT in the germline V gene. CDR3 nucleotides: TGTGCCAGCAGTGAAAGGGAGGGGCAGCCCCAGCATTTT. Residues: CASSEREGQPQHF.

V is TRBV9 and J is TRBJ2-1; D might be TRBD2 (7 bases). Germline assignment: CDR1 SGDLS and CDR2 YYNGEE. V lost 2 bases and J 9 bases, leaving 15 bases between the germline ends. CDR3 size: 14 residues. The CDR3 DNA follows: TGTGCCAGCAGCGTCGGAGGGAGGGGGGGTGAGCAGTTCTTC. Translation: CASSVGGRGGEQFF.

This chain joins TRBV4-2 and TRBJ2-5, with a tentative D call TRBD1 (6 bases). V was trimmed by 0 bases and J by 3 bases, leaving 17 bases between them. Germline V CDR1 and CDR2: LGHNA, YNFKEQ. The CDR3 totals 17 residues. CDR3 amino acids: CASSQEGPGHGEETQYF. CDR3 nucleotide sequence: TGTGCCAGCAGCCAAGAGGGCCCGGGACACGGAGAAGAGACCCAGTACTTC.

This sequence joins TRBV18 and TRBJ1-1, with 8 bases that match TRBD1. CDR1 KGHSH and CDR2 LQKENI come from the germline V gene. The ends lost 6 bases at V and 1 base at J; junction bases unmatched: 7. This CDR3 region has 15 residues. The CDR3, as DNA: TGTGCCAGCTCCCGAGGACAGGGAGGGAACACTGAAGCTTTCTTT. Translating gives CASSRGQGGNTEAFF.

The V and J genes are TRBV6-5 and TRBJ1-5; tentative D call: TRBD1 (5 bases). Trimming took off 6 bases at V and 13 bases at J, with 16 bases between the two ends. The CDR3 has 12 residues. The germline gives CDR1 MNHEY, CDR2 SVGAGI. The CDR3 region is CASRPTGAQQHF. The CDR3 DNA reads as TGTGCCAGCAGGCCCACAGGCGCCCAACAGCATTTT.

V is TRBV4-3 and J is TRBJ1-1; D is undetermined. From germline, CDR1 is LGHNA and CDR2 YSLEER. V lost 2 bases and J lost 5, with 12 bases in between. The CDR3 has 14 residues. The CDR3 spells CASSQRREGTEAFF. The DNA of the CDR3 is TGCGCCAGCAGCCAAAGGAGGGAGGGAACTGAAGCTTTCTTT.

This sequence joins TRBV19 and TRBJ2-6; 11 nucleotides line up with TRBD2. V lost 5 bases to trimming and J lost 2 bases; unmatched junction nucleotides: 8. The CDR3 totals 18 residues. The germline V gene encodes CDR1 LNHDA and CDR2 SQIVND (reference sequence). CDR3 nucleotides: TGTGCCAGTAGTTTTTCCGGGACTAGCGGACCTGGGGCCAACGTCCTGACTTTC. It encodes CASSFSGTSGPGANVLTF.

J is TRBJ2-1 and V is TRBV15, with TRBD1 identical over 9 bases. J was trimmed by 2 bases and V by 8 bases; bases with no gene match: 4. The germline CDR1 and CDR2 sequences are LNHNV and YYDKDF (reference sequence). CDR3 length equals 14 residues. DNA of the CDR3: TGTGCCACCCAGACAGGGGGTACCTACAATGAGCAGTTCTTC. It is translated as CATQTGGTYNEQFF.

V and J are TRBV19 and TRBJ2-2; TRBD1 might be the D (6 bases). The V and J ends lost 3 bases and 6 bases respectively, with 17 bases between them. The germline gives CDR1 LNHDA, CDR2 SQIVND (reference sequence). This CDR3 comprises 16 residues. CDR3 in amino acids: CASSMGRGVGAGELFF. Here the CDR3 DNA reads TGTGCCAGTAGTATGGGCAGGGGAGTTGGTGCCGGGGAGCTGTTTTTT.

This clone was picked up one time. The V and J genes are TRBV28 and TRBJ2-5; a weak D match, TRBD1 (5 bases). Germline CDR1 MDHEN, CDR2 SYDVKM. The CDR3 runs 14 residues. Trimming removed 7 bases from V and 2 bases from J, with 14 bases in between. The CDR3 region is CASTHRPKQETQYF. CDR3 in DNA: TGTGCCAGCACCCACAGGCCGAAACAAGAGACCCAGTACTTC.

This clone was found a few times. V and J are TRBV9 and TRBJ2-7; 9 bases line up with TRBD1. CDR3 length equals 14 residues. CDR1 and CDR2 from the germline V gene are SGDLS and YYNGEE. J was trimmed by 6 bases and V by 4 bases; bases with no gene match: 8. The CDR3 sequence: CASSPGTGKGEQYF. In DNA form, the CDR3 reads TGTGCCAGCAGCCCCGGGACAGGGAAGGGCGAGCAGTACTTC.

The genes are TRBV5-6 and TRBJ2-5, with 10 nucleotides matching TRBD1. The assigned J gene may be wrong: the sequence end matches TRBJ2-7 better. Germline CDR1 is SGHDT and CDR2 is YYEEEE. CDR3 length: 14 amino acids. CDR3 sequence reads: CASSRRTGGYEQYF. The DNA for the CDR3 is TGTGCCAGCAGCCGAAGGACAGGGGGATACGAGCAGTACTTC.